Included here is one T cell receptor (beta chain) sequence, with context. Its antigen is as yet unknown. The V and J ends lost 7 bases and 7 bases, in that order; junction bases with no gene match: 14. Germline CDR1 reads SGHRS; CDR2 reads YFSETQ. The CDR3 loop spans 14 amino acids. With baseline, cycle 4 day 1, and cycle 7 day 1 as timepoints, blood was sampled. The data are from a study of OX40 agonist ivuxolimab in advanced cancers. Study summary: Three patients showed partial responses: one hepatocellular carcinoma and two cutaneous melanoma cases.

Whole-study results and caveats: Normalized expansion of T-cell clones was also low for some nonresponders.

Assay used: immunoSEQ multiplex PCR; TCRdb lists only in-frame clones, some missing. The repertoire holds about 83,000 clones, with roughly 87% as singletons. The TCR sequence derives from an adult with an advanced solid tumor such as melanoma, head and neck, liver or kidney cancer. Here the sequenced sample was CD4+ or CD8+ T cells sorted from blood, taken in a trial of the OX40 agonist ivuxolimab. V gene TRBV5-1 combines with J gene TRBJ2-7; 7 bases map to TRBD1. CDR3: CASGPDRVGQEQYF. The CDR3 bases are TGCGCCAGCGGACCTGACAGGGTAGGTCAAGAGCAGTACTTC.